Below are 30 T cell receptor beta chains sequenced from a single sample in a study of cytotoxic CD8 clonotypes in ibrutinib-treated CLL. TCRdb's table, derived via immunoSEQ multiplex PCR, lists solely in-frame clones and lacks some. The table shows some 47,000 clones, with about three fifths occurring only once. The sample in question was PBMCs, obtained after 24 months of ibrutinib treatment. All receptors come from a human donor with chronic lymphocytic leukemia.

The chain has TRBV29-1 and TRBJ2-7; D might be TRBD1 (6 bases). Germline CDR1 and CDR2: SQVTM and ANQGSEA. V gave up 6 bases and J gave up 3 bases, with 18 bases separating them. This CDR3 region has 14 residues. The CDR3 DNA reads as TGCAGCGTAACCGGGACATCGGCCGGCTACGAGCAGTACTTC. This translates into CSVTGTSAGYEQYF.

The V call is TRBV5-1, the J call TRBJ2-7; weak D call: TRBD2 (6 bases). The CDR3 is 16 amino acids. CDR1 is SGHRS and CDR2 is YFSETQ in the germline V gene. Between the trimmed V and J ends, which lost 2 bases and 0 bases, there was a span of 15 bases. The CDR3 DNA reads as TGCGCCAGCAGCTTCGCGGGGCCAACGAGCTCCTACGAGCAGTACTTC. Translation: CASSFAGPTSSYEQYF.

This clone was found a few times. V and J are TRBV5-6 and TRBJ1-2, with TRBD1 matching over 9 bases. This CDR3 is built from 14 residues. Trimming removed 1 base from V and 7 bases from J; junction bases left unmatched: 5. The V gene's germline CDR1 is SGHDT and CDR2 YYEEEE. CDR3 region: CASSLSGQGFGYTF. In DNA form, the CDR3 reads TGTGCCAGCAGCTTGAGTGGACAGGGGTTTGGCTACACCTTC. The whole variable domain, remainder taken from reference TRBV5-6 and TRBJ1-2, is DAGVTQSPTHLIKTRGQQVTLRCSPKSGHDTVSWYQQALGQGPQFIFQYYEEEERQRGNFPDRFSGHQFPNYSSELNVNALLLGDSALYLCASSLSGQGFGYTFGSGTRLTVV.

This sequence joins TRBV5-1 and TRBJ2-1; no reliable D call. Looked up from germline, CDR1 is SGHRS and CDR2 is YFSETQ. The CDR3 consists of 14 residues. Trimming cost V 0 bases and J 4 bases, with 8 bases left between them. CDR3 DNA sequence: TGCGCCAGCAGCTTGGTAGCTCAATACAATGAGCAGTTCTTC. It specifies CASSLVAQYNEQFF.

This chain joins TRBV5-1 and TRBJ2-5, with D perhaps TRBD2 (7 bases). The CDR3 consists of 16 residues. The V gene lost 0 bases and the J gene lost 2 bases, with 14 bases spanning the gap. CDR1 and CDR2 from the germline V gene are SGHRS and YFSETQ. Here the CDR3 reads CASSLDGGARQETQYF. CDR3 bases: TGCGCCAGCAGCTTGGATGGGGGGGCGCGGCAAGAGACCCAGTACTTC.

The genes are TRBV6-6 and TRBJ2-7, with 8 bases aligning to TRBD1. CDR3 length: 14 residues. The V and J ends lost 5 bases and 6 bases, in that order; junction bases with no gene match: 9. The V gene's germline CDR1 is MNHNY and CDR2 SVGAGI (reference sequence). The chain's CDR3 is CASSTQGAGSEQYF. The CDR3 nucleotides are TGTGCCAGCAGTACCCAGGGGGCTGGATCCGAGCAGTACTTC.

In this sample, this clone turned up many times. The chain is built from TRBV5-1 and TRBJ2-7, with D perhaps being TRBD1 or TRBD2 (5 bases each). The V gene lost 4 bases and the J gene lost 1 base, with 24 bases spanning the gap. CDR3 length: 18 residues. The V gene's germline CDR1 is SGHRS and CDR2 YFSETQ. CDR3 sequence: CASSLSNGRDGNSYEQYF. CDR3 nucleotides: TGCGCCAGCAGCCTATCAAACGGTCGGGACGGGAATTCCTACGAGCAGTACTTC.

The rearrangement links TRBV13 to TRBJ2-3, with 7 bases that match TRBD2. Germline values: CDR1 PRHDT, CDR2 FYEKMQ (reference sequence). The V and J ends lost 3 bases and 2 bases, in that order; junction bases with no gene match: 11. This CDR3 region has 17 residues. This CDR3 is CASSFPEGRGNTDTQYF. CDR3 in DNA: TGTGCCAGCAGCTTCCCCGAGGGGCGGGGGAACACAGATACGCAGTATTTT.

Only a few counts were recorded for this clone. J is TRBJ1-4 and V is TRBV19, with D maybe TRBD1 (6 bases). The CDR3 sequence is 18 residues long. V was shortened by 0 bases and J by 5 bases, with 19 bases between the two germline ends. Germline V CDR1 and CDR2: LNHDA, SQIVND (reference sequence). The CDR3 DNA reads as TGTGCCAGTAGTATAGATCTACTGGGGGGGCGCGGAAATGAAAAACTGTTTTTT. Amino acid sequence: CASSIDLLGGRGNEKLFF.

This clone was seen more than once but under ten times. The chain employs TRBV11-1 and TRBJ2-1, with D possibly being TRBD2 (7 bases). Per germline, CDR1 SGHAT and CDR2 FQDESV (reference sequence). The CDR3 is made up of 17 amino acids. The V gene lost 5 bases and the J gene lost 3 bases, with 20 bases spanning the gap. The CDR3 reads CASSPSRGGDNYNEQFF. DNA of the CDR3: TGTGCCAGCAGCCCCTCGAGGGGGGGTGATAACTACAATGAGCAGTTCTTC.

V and J are TRBV19 and TRBJ2-7; TRBD2 might be the D (6 bases). V was cut by 1 base and J by 1 base, with 8 bases left in between. Germline V gives CDR1 LNHDA, CDR2 SQIVND (reference sequence). The CDR3 loop spans 14 amino acids. The CDR3 DNA follows: TGTGCCAGTAGTATAGCGGGGGTTTCCTACGAGCAGTACTTC. Translated, it gives CASSIAGVSYEQYF. Supplemented by reference TRBV19 and TRBJ2-7, the full variable domain reads DGGITQSPKYLFRKEGQNVTLSCEQNLNHDAMYWYRQDPGQGLRLIYYSQIVNDFQKGDIAEGYSVSREKKESFPLTVTSAQKNPTAFYLCASSIAGVSYEQYFGPGTRLTVT.

The gene calls are TRBV4-2 and TRBJ2-7; 11 positions match TRBD1. Germline V lookup: CDR1 LGHNA, CDR2 YNFKEQ. The CDR3 has 15 residues. Trimming took 4 bases from V and 2 from J; bases not matched to a gene: 4. In DNA, the CDR3 is TGTGCCAGCAGCCCGGGACAGGGGGTGGCCTACGAGCAGTACTTC. This encodes CASSPGQGVAYEQYF.

The chain couples TRBV9 to TRBJ2-5; D may be TRBD1 (7 bases). The ends were cut back, 4 bases at V and 5 bases at J, with 18 bases in the middle. CDR1 and CDR2 from the germline V gene are SGDLS and YYNGEE. This CDR3 comprises 15 residues. The CDR3 sequence: CASSLGQGGRETQYF. Written as DNA, the CDR3 is TGTGCCAGCAGCCTGGGGCAGGGGGGTCGGGAGACCCAGTACTTC.

The genes are TRBV10-2 and TRBJ2-7, with TRBD1 as a possible D gene (6 bases). The CDR3 contains 17 residues. Germline V gene data show CDR1 as WSHSY and CDR2 as SAAADI. The V end was cut by 4 bases, the J end by 3 bases, with 22 bases between. CDR3 loop: CASSGVVDRAYYYEQYF. The CDR3, as DNA: TGCGCCAGCAGTGGGGTAGTGGACAGAGCTTATTACTACGAGCAGTACTTC.

Remarks on this clone: This sample also contains other DNA sequences that code for the same CDR3. V and J are TRBV6-1 and TRBJ1-5, with D hard to call. Trimming left V 1 base short and J 6 bases short, with 7 bases between. CDR1 and CDR2 from the germline V gene are MNHNS and SASEGT. CDR3 length equals 13 residues. In nucleotides, the CDR3 is TGTGCCAGCAGTGAAGGGGTAGGTCAGCCCCAGCATTTT. Protein: CASSEGVGQPQHF.

This clone showed up just a few times. The chain carries TRBV10-3 and TRBJ1-4, with D tentatively TRBD1 (6 bases). Germline V CDR1 and CDR2: ENHRY, SYGVKD. Trimming removed 1 base at V and 0 bases at J, with 12 bases between. This CDR3 spans 17 amino acids. The CDR3 nucleotides read TGTGCCATCAGTGAGTGGACAGAACTAGCAACTAATGAAAAACTGTTTTTT. This translates into CAISEWTELATNEKLFF.

This sequence joins TRBV15 and TRBJ1-1; D is unresolved. Deletions cut 3 bases from V and 1 base from J, with 9 bases between. This CDR3 has 14 residues. Germline CDR1 reads LNHNV; CDR2 reads YYDKDF (reference sequence). Here the CDR3 DNA reads TGTGCCACCAGCAGGGGTACAAGGAACACTGAAGCTTTCTTT. It encodes CATSRGTRNTEAFF.

The V call is TRBV4-2, the J call TRBJ2-7, with 8 bases that match TRBD1. Trimming took 0 bases from V and 2 from J; bases not matched to a gene: 3. Germline V gene lookup returns CDR1 LGHNA and CDR2 YNFKEQ. This CDR3 is 15 amino acids long. Written as DNA, the CDR3 is TGTGCCAGCAGCCAAGACGGACAGGGAGCCTACGAGCAGTACTTC. It translates to CASSQDGQGAYEQYF.

The CDR3 here is CASTGTGLYEQYF. Here the CDR3 DNA reads TGTGCCAGCACAGGGACAGGGTTGTACGAGCAGTACTTC. The V gene is TRBV2, the J gene TRBJ2-7, with 9 bases fitting TRBD1. This CDR3 contains 13 residues. V dropped 7 bases and J dropped 4; count of bases not matched to a gene: 5. The germline V gene has CDR1 SNHLY and CDR2 FYNNEI.

As for this clone: Other DNA sequences in the same sample also yield this CDR3. The chain couples TRBV18 to TRBJ1-6; possibly TRBD1 for D (6 bases). The CDR3 is made up of 14 amino acids. Trimming removed 6 bases at V and 8 bases at J, with 14 bases between. Germline lookup yields CDR1 KGHSH and CDR2 LQKENI. CDR3 DNA: TGTGCCAGCTCCCCCGGACCAGGGGATTCACCCCTCCACTTT. Translated, it gives CASSPGPGDSPLHF.

The chain links TRBV6-5 to TRBJ2-7, with D unresolved. Trimming took off 0 bases at V and 3 bases at J, with 12 bases between the two ends. Per germline, CDR1 MNHEY and CDR2 SVGAGI. The CDR3 totals 15 residues. CDR3: CASSYSRAPFYEQYF. The CDR3 coding sequence is TGTGCCAGCAGTTACTCTAGGGCGCCCTTCTACGAGCAGTACTTC.

The rearrangement links TRBV2 to TRBJ1-5; D is unresolved. Germline V lookup: CDR1 SNHLY, CDR2 FYNNEI. V was pared by 7 bases and J by 4 bases, with 8 bases between. The CDR3 length is 12 residues. CDR3 nucleotide sequence: TGTGCCAGCACCGTCCCAAATCAGCCCCAGCATTTT. Its translation is CASTVPNQPQHF.

This clone was seen once. The CDR3, as DNA: TGCAGCGCCGCCACAGGGTATGAAAAACTGTTTTTT. The encoded protein is CSAATGYEKLFF. The V gene is TRBV29-1, the J gene TRBJ1-4, with D perhaps matching TRBD1 (6 bases). Deletions cut 7 bases from V and 6 bases from J, with 12 bases between. The germline V gene encodes CDR1 SQVTM and CDR2 ANQGSEA. This CDR3 comprises 12 residues.

This rearrangement joins TRBV27 to TRBJ2-5; D possibly matches TRBD1 or TRBD2 (5 bases each). CDR1 is MNHEY and CDR2 is SMNVEV in the germline V gene (reference sequence). The CDR3 is made up of 12 amino acids. V gave up 7 bases and J gave up 5 bases, with 11 bases separating them. DNA of the CDR3: TGTGCCAGCAAGAGGGGCGCTGAGACCCAGTACTTC. Amino acids: CASKRGAETQYF.

The chain uses TRBV25-1 and TRBJ2-5, with D perhaps TRBD2 (6 bases). The germline V and J ends were trimmed by 5 bases and 1 base, with 14 bases remaining between them. CDR3 size: 15 residues. The germline V gene has CDR1 MGHDK and CDR2 SYGVNS. For the CDR3, the DNA is TGTGCCAGCAGTAGAACTGGGGGGTTCCAAGAGACCCAGTACTTC. Its protein is CASSRTGGFQETQYF. Filled out from reference TRBV25-1 and TRBJ2-5, the complete variable domain reads EADIYQTPRYLVIGTGKKITLECSQTMGHDKMYWYQQDPGMELHLIHYSYGVNSTEKGDLSSESTVSRIRTEHFPLTLESARPSHTSQYLCASSRTGGFQETQYFGPGTRLLVL.

This clone was seen only a few times. The rearrangement links TRBV27 to TRBJ1-2; D is unclear. V lost 5 bases and J 7 bases, leaving 17 bases between the germline ends. Germline V CDR1 and CDR2: MNHEY, SMNVEV (reference sequence). CDR3 size: 14 residues. The CDR3 region is CASSPTGRVGGYTF. DNA of the CDR3: TGTGCCAGCAGTCCAACGGGGAGGGTAGGTGGCTACACCTTC.

The chain combines TRBV7-8 with TRBJ2-1; 8 nucleotides match TRBD1. Germline V gene sequence: CDR1 SGHVS, CDR2 FQNEAQ. After removal of 5 bases from V and 2 bases from J, the junction contained 5 bases not matched to a gene. The CDR3 extends over 15 amino acids. DNA of the CDR3: TGTGCCAGCAGCGTTACAGGGGGTACCTACAATGAGCAGTTCTTC. Amino acids: CASSVTGGTYNEQFF.

V is TRBV5-1 and J is TRBJ2-7, with TRBD1 as a possible D gene (6 bases). V was trimmed by 0 bases and J by 2 bases, leaving 18 bases between them. The germline gives CDR1 SGHRS, CDR2 YFSETQ. The CDR3 length is 17 residues. The CDR3 nucleotides are TGCGCCAGCAGCTTGGTTGGGGGAAGACAGGTCACCTACGAGCAGTACTTC. It encodes CASSLVGGRQVTYEQYF.

The gene calls are TRBV6-5 and TRBJ2-7; the D gene is possibly TRBD1 (6 bases). V was pared by 2 bases and J by 4 bases, with 9 bases between. Per the germline V gene, CDR1 is MNHEY and CDR2 is SVGAGI. The CDR3 covers 13 residues. The CDR3 nucleotides read TGTGCCAGCAGTTACGGCAGGGGATACGAGCAGTACTTC. Its translation is CASSYGRGYEQYF.

CDR3 in amino acids: CASSEDQGTGYTF. Written as DNA, the CDR3 is TGTGCCAGCAGCGAGGACCAGGGTACTGGCTACACCTTC. V gene TRBV2 combines with J gene TRBJ1-2; the D gene is possibly TRBD1 (5 bases). The V gene lost 6 bases and the J gene lost 7 bases, with 15 bases spanning the gap. This CDR3 has 13 residues. The germline CDR1 and CDR2 sequences are SNHLY and FYNNEI.